These 22 T cell receptor beta chains were all obtained from the same sample, sequenced in a study of T cell responses to AZD1222 COVID-19 vaccine. Sequencing used immunoSEQ multiplex PCR; TCRdb keeps in-frame clones, though not all of them. The sample includes 95,000 to 150,000 clones, 85% to 95% of them seen just once. Sequencing used peripheral blood, obtained 28 days after the second AZD1222 dose. These receptors all come from an adult who received the AZD1222 COVID-19 vaccine.

This clone appeared once. The rearrangement links TRBV5-6 to TRBJ1-6, with 7 bases fitting TRBD1. CDR1 and CDR2 (germline): SGHDT, YYEEEE. V was clipped by 1 base and J by 0 bases; unmatched bases: 10. The CDR3 has 19 amino acids. Written as DNA, the CDR3 is TGTGCCAGCAGCTTGAATTTCGGGACAGCAAGCTCCTATAATTCACCCCTCCACTTT. Protein sequence: CASSLNFGTASSYNSPLHF.

The V gene is TRBV7-2, the J gene TRBJ1-2; no definite D call. Trimming cost V 6 bases and J 9 bases, with 14 bases left between them. This CDR3 is built from 12 residues. Germline loops: CDR1 SGHTA, CDR2 FQGNSA. CDR3 in DNA: TGTGCCAGCAGTCCTCTCGACATACGCTACACCTTC. It encodes CASSPLDIRYTF. Together with reference TRBV7-2 and TRBJ1-2, the CDR3 gives the full variable domain: GAGVSQSPSNKVTEKGKDVELRCDPISGHTALYWYRQSLGQGLEFLIYFQGNSAPDKSGLPSDRFSAERTGGSVSTLTIQRTQQEDSAVYLCASSPLDIRYTFGSGTRLTVV.

The rearrangement links TRBV10-1 to TRBJ2-5; 9 bases match TRBD1. The CDR3 runs 14 residues. Germline V lookup: CDR1 WNHNN, CDR2 SYGVQD (reference sequence). Losses at the gene ends were 6 bases for V and 5 bases for J; bases not matched to a gene: 7. DNA of the CDR3: TGCGCCAGCAGCCTGGACAGGGGTGGGGAGACCCAGTACTTC. It is translated as CASSLDRGGETQYF.

The chain combines TRBV19 with TRBJ1-5, with a weak D call TRBD1 (5 bases). CDR1 is LNHDA, CDR2 SQIVND, per germline (reference sequence). V shed 1 base and J shed 4 bases, with 8 bases lying between them. The CDR3 consists of 14 residues. The CDR3 is CASSIGPGNQPQHF. The CDR3, as DNA: TGTGCCAGTAGTATAGGGCCAGGGAATCAGCCCCAGCATTTT.

V is TRBV13 and J is TRBJ2-7; D uncertain. V shed 0 bases and J shed 10 bases, with 10 bases lying between them. Germline lookup yields CDR1 PRHDT and CDR2 FYEKMQ (reference sequence). The CDR3 is 12 amino acids. CDR3: CASSLGVSEQYF. The CDR3 bases are TGTGCCAGCAGCTTAGGGGTTTCGGAACAGTACTTC.

This clone was detected only a few times. The rearrangement uses TRBV19 and TRBJ2-7; D possibly corresponds to TRBD2 (6 bases). Trimming removed 5 bases at V and 2 bases at J, with 13 bases between. The CDR3 totals 14 residues. The germline V gene has CDR1 LNHDA and CDR2 SQIVND (reference sequence). The CDR3 DNA reads TGTGCCAGTAGTCAACCGGGACTGCCCTACGAGCAGTACTTC. It translates to CASSQPGLPYEQYF.

The chain is built from TRBV3-1 (or the pseudogene TRBV3-2) and TRBJ1-2; D uncertain. The CDR3 spans 15 residues. Trimming stripped 3 bases from V and 3 bases from J, with 14 bases between. Per the germline V gene, CDR1 is LGHDT and CDR2 is YNNKEL (reference sequence). In DNA form, the CDR3 reads TGTGCCAGCAGCCAGAACTATCAGGCCTACTATGGCTACACCTTC. Its protein is CASSQNYQAYYGYTF.

V is TRBV5-4 and J is TRBJ2-5, with D unclear. V shed 6 bases and J shed 0 bases, with 12 bases lying between them. CDR1 is SGHNT, CDR2 YYREEE, per germline (reference sequence). This CDR3 spans 14 amino acids. CDR3 sequence reads: CASTSLGYQETQYF. The CDR3 DNA follows: TGTGCCAGCACCTCCTTAGGGTACCAAGAGACCCAGTACTTC.

The V call is TRBV9, the J call TRBJ1-1; no clear D gene. The CDR3 extends over 13 amino acids. The V gene's germline CDR1 is SGDLS and CDR2 YYNGEE. V gave up 0 bases and J gave up 0 bases, with 3 bases separating them. Here the CDR3 DNA reads TGTGCCAGCAGCGTAGCGTTGAACACTGAAGCTTTCTTT. It is translated as CASSVALNTEAFF.

The J gene is TRBJ2-1, the V gene TRBV5-4; D not certain. This CDR3 has 15 amino acids. V lost 4 bases and J 2 bases, leaving 13 bases between the germline ends. Germline CDR1 and CDR2: SGHNT and YYREEE (reference sequence). CDR3 loop: CASSTGRLTYNEQFF. CDR3 coding DNA: TGTGCCAGCAGCACCGGACGGTTAACCTACAATGAGCAGTTCTTC. The entire variable domain, with the rest obtained from reference TRBV5-4 and TRBJ2-1, is as follows: ETGVTQSPTHLIKTRGQQVTLRCSSQSGHNTVSWYQQALGQGPQFIFQYYREEENGRGNFPPRFSGLQFPNYSSELNVNALELDDSALYLCASSTGRLTYNEQFFGPGTRLTVL.

This clone was seen only once. This chain joins TRBV6-5 and TRBJ1-3, with D tentatively TRBD1 (5 bases). Germline V lookup: CDR1 MNHEY, CDR2 SVGAGI. The length of the CDR3 is 15 residues. V dropped 2 bases and J dropped 0 bases, with 8 bases sitting between them. This chain's CDR3 is CASSYRGISGNTIYF. The CDR3 coding sequence is TGTGCCAGCAGTTACCGGGGCATCTCTGGAAACACCATATATTTT.

The rearrangement links TRBV19 to TRBJ2-7, with D unresolved. CDR1 LNHDA and CDR2 SQIVND come from the germline V gene (reference sequence). Trimming removed 4 bases from V and 5 bases from J, with 12 bases in between. CDR3 size: 13 residues. The CDR3 coding sequence is TGTGCCAGTAGTAGGATTAATGGGGACGAGCAGTACTTC. It specifies CASSRINGDEQYF.

This chain connects TRBV7-8 to TRBJ2-3; D uncertain. With 0 bases removed from V and 3 bases from J, the gap between germline ends came to 7 bases. Germline CDR1 SGHVS, CDR2 FQNEAQ. The CDR3 covers 14 residues. The CDR3, as DNA: TGTGCCAGCAGCTTAGCGGAATGGACAGATACGCAGTATTTT. Protein product: CASSLAEWTDTQYF.

This chain links TRBV11-2 with TRBJ2-5; 9 positions agree with TRBD1. CDR3 size: 13 residues. Germline V gene sequence: CDR1 SGHAT, CDR2 FQNNGV. Trimming took 5 bases from V and 4 from J; bases not matched to a gene: 2. The CDR3 protein is CASSQQGAETQYF. DNA of the CDR3: TGTGCCAGCAGCCAACAGGGGGCAGAGACCCAGTACTTC.

The J gene is TRBJ1-2, the V gene TRBV5-1; perhaps TRBD1 as D (6 bases). The CDR3 is made up of 14 amino acids. V was trimmed by 0 bases and J by 2 bases, leaving 8 bases between them. Germline V CDR1 and CDR2: SGHRS, YFSETQ. The CDR3 DNA follows: TGCGCCAGCAGCTTGGATGGGGGCAACTATGGCTACACCTTC. This translates into CASSLDGGNYGYTF.

The chain combines TRBV11-3 with TRBJ2-1; D is uncertain. V was trimmed by 1 base and J by 5 bases, leaving 12 bases between them. In germline, CDR1 is SGHNT, CDR2 YENEEA. The CDR3 totals 15 residues. The CDR3 here is CASSLGPLDDNEQFF. The CDR3 coding sequence is TGTGCCAGCAGCTTAGGACCACTGGACGACAATGAGCAGTTCTTC.

The V gene is TRBV28, the J gene TRBJ1-2; the D gene is possibly TRBD1 (5 bases). The CDR3 runs 14 residues. Per the germline V gene, CDR1 is MDHEN and CDR2 is SYDVKM. V lost 2 bases and J 5 bases, leaving 12 bases between the germline ends. CDR3 protein: CASSLGGRVYGYTF. The CDR3 DNA is TGTGCCAGCAGTTTAGGGGGACGGGTATATGGCTACACCTTC.

This chain connects TRBV7-9 to TRBJ1-2; no clear D gene. V lost 5 bases, J lost 2 bases, and 12 bases lay in between. The germline V gene encodes CDR1 SEHNR and CDR2 FQNEAQ (reference sequence). This CDR3 region has 14 residues. Written as DNA, the CDR3 is TGTGCCAGCAGCCCTGTCAGATCGAACTATGGCTACACCTTC. Protein sequence: CASSPVRSNYGYTF.

The chain uses TRBV19 and TRBJ2-7; 14 positions match TRBD2. The ends lost 7 bases at V and 3 bases at J; junction bases unmatched: 2. The CDR3 has 14 amino acids. CDR1 and CDR2 from the germline V gene are LNHDA and SQIVND (reference sequence). This CDR3 reads CASTGTSGGYEQYF. The DNA for the CDR3 is TGTGCCAGTACAGGGACTAGCGGGGGCTACGAGCAGTACTTC.

The chain uses TRBV3-1 (or the pseudogene TRBV3-2) and TRBJ1-1, with a tentative D call TRBD1 (6 bases). V lost 4 bases, J lost 6 bases, and 21 bases lay in between. The CDR3 is 16 residues long. Germline CDR1 LGHDT, CDR2 YNNKEL (reference sequence). The CDR3 DNA sequence: TGTGCCAGCAGCCCAAGGGAATACAGGGAGAGAGCTGAAGCTTTCTTT. Amino acids: CASSPREYRERAEAFF.

V is TRBV27 and J is TRBJ2-1; 10 positions agree with TRBD2. Germline V gene lookup returns CDR1 MNHEY and CDR2 SMNVEV (reference sequence). This CDR3 is 15 amino acids long. Trimming cost V 7 bases and J 8 bases; bases outside gene matches: 11. CDR3 sequence: CASTDVAGGEHEQFF. The CDR3 DNA reads as TGTGCCAGCACCGATGTAGCGGGAGGTGAGCATGAGCAGTTCTTC.

V usage is TRBV19 and J usage is TRBJ1-2, with no clear D. Germline V CDR1 and CDR2: LNHDA, SQIVND (reference sequence). Trimming shortened V by 6 bases and J by 4 bases, and 12 bases separated the two germline ends. The CDR3 is made up of 13 amino acids. In nucleotides, the CDR3 is TGTGCCAGTAGCCCGACTCTACTCTATGGCTACACCTTC. This encodes CASSPTLLYGYTF.